This T cell receptor (beta chain) was retrieved from a study of CD8+ T cells in alopecia areata. Study results and caveats: Having just one nonresponder leaves the connection between baseline CD8+ expansion and response unresolved. Scalp data also include sequences from resident alphabeta T cells of normal skin. Against the mouse data, patients shared TCRs less clearly, possibly for HLA reasons.

cDNA prepared by RNA extraction and subsequent reverse transcription served as the template for sequencing. Only in-frame clones appear in the TCRdb table, and some are missing; sequencing was by immunoSEQ multiplex PCR. In the table there are 250,000 to 300,000 clones, 55% to 75% of which are singletons. Treatment of the sample: oral pan-JAK inhibitor, 5-10 mg twice daily. After removal of 4 bases from V and 1 base from J, the junction contained 2 bases not matched to a gene. The CDR3 extends over 14 amino acids. Germline V gene sequence: CDR1 SQVTM, CDR2 ANQGSEA. In the case of this clone: Its antigen is unidentified.

The input for sequencing was CD4+ T cells sorted from blood, taken at week 24, from a patient treated with tofacitinib. This chain connects TRBV29-1 to TRBJ2-3; 10 positions agree with TRBD2. The TCR was taken from a human donor with alopecia areata. CDR3 residues: CSVVLAGGTDTQYF. Here the CDR3 DNA reads TGCAGCGTTGTCCTAGCGGGGGGCACAGATACGCAGTATTTT.